Described below is a single T cell receptor beta chain sequence and its context. The junction and the germline gene differ at one end; a read error may be behind it. The CDR3 contains 14 residues. The TCRbeta library incorporated unique molecular identifiers. TCRdb reanalysed the PCR reads using MiXCR and keeps one entry per CDR3 protein. The table shows over 550,000 distinct CDR3 sequences, with more than 9% occurring only once. The data belong to a study of T-cell reconstitution after alpha-beta-depleted transplantation in children. This TCR was recovered from a human donor who donated a stem cell graft to a child with acute myeloid leukemia. Specimen: PBMCs from the stem cell graft donor, collected from the stem cell graft. The gene calls are TRBV12-3 or TRBV12-4 and TRBJ2-1; D is perhaps TRBD2 (5 bases). CDR3 DNA: TGTGCCAGCAGTTTAGCGGGAGCTTACAATGAGCGGTTCTTC. It yields the protein CASSLAGAYNERFF.